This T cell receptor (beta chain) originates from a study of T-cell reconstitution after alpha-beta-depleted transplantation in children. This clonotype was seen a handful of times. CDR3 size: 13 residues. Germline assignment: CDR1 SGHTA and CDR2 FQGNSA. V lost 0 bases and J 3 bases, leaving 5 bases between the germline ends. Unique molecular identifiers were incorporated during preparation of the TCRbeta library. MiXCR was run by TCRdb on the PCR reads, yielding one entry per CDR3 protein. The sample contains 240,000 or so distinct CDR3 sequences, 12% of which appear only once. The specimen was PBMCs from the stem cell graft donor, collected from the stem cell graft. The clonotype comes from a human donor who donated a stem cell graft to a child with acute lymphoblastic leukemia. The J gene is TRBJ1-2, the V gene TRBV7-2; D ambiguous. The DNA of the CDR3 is TGTGCCAGCAGCTTAGCTCCGGACTATGGCTACACCTTC. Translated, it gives CASSLAPDYGYTF.